The sequence of this T cell receptor beta chain was determined in a study of control samples from healthy donors and cancer patients. CDR1 and CDR2 (germline): SGDLS, YYNGEE. This CDR3 spans 17 amino acids. Trimming at V came to 4 bases and at J to 1 base, leaving 8 bases not matched to a gene. The data were produced by immunoSEQ multiplex PCR, yet TCRdb's version contains in-frame clones alone and is incomplete. The sample yields roughly 200,000 clones, just under 95% seen once. Sequencing input: blood. This receptor was taken from a man aged 50-59 years in good health. The rearrangement joins TRBV9 to TRBJ2-6; TRBD1 matches 7 bases. The CDR3 sequence: CASSMTGLLSGANVLTF. CDR3 coding DNA: TGTGCCAGCAGCATGACAGGGCTGCTGTCTGGGGCCAACGTCCTGACTTTC.